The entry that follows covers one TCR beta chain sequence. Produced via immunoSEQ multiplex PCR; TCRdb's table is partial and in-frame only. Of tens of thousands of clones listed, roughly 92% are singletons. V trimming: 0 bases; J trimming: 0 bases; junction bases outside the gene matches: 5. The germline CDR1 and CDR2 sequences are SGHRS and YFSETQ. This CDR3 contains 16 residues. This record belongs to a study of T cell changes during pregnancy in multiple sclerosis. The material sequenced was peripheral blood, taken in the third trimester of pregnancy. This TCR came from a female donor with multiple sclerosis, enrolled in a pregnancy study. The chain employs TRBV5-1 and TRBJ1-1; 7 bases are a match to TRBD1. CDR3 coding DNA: TGCGCCAGCAGCTTGGGGAGGGACAGAATGAACACTGAAGCTTTCTTT. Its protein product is CASSLGRDRMNTEAFF. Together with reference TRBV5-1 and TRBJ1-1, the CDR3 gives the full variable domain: KAGVTQTPRYLIKTRGQQVTLSCSPISGHRSVSWYQQTPGQGLQFLFEYFSETQRNKGNFPGRFSGRQFSNSRSEMNVSTLELGDSALYLCASSLGRDRMNTEAFFGQGTRLTVV.